Presented here are 11 T cell receptor beta chains from one specimen sequenced in a study of cytomegalovirus exposure and HLA in healthy donors. A multiplex PCR was run with 60 Vbeta primers and 13 Jbeta primers. Repertoires were generated with immunoSEQ multiplex PCR, while TCRdb's copy carries only in-frame clones and drops some. Found here are 150,000 to 200,000 clones, around 80% of them singletons; the top ten hold 2% to 2.5%. Sequences were obtained from PBMCs. Receptor source: a woman aged 25-40 years in good health and CMV-seronegative.

The chain couples TRBV6-4 to TRBJ2-2; weak D call: TRBD2 (5 bases). CDR1 is MRHNA and CDR2 is SNTAGT in the germline V gene. This CDR3 region has 16 residues. V was shortened by 8 bases and J by 2 bases, with 18 bases between the two germline ends. CDR3 nucleotide sequence: TGTGCCAGCTCGAAGGACTGGGCGGCAAACACCGGGGAGCTGTTTTTT. Its protein product is CASSKDWAANTGELFF.

V usage is TRBV27 and J usage is TRBJ1-4; D is possibly TRBD1 (6 bases). Germline V gene data show CDR1 as MNHEY and CDR2 as SMNVEV (reference sequence). The CDR3 is made up of 15 amino acids. V was shortened by 5 bases and J by 8 bases, with 18 bases between the two germline ends. CDR3 nucleotide sequence: TGTGCCAGCAGTATGTTAGGGGGTTGGTCGGAAAAACTGTTTTTT. This translates into CASSMLGGWSEKLFF.

This chain uses TRBV11-2 with TRBJ1-4; 7 nucleotides match TRBD1. V lost 4 bases and J lost 7; bases outside the gene matches: 9. From germline, CDR1 is SGHAT and CDR2 FQNNGV. The CDR3 contains 15 residues. In DNA form, the CDR3 reads TGTGCCAGCAGCTCATCAGGGGGGTTGGGTGAAAAACTGTTTTTT. It translates to CASSSSGGLGEKLFF.

The rearrangement uses TRBV28 and TRBJ2-7; 13 bases align to TRBD2. The CDR3 covers 16 residues. V dropped 5 bases and J dropped 3; count of bases not matched to a gene: 7. Germline assignment: CDR1 MDHEN and CDR2 SYDVKM. The chain's CDR3 is CASSPWTSGRGYEQYF. The CDR3 nucleotides read TGTGCCAGCAGTCCCTGGACTAGCGGGAGAGGCTACGAGCAGTACTTC. Full variable domain (outside the CDR3, taken from reference TRBV28 and TRBJ2-7): DVKVTQSSRYLVKRTGEKVFLECVQDMDHENMFWYRQDPGLGLRLIYFSYDVKMKEKGDIPEGYSVSREKKERFSLILESASTNQTSMYLCASSPWTSGRGYEQYFGPGTRLTVT.

This CDR3 is CASSQTGGFAYEQYF. The DNA of the CDR3 is TGTGCCAGCAGCCAGACAGGGGGCTTCGCCTACGAGCAGTACTTC. The chain has TRBV4-2 and TRBJ2-7, with 10 bases that match TRBD1. Germline V gene data show CDR1 as LGHNA and CDR2 as YNFKEQ. CDR3 size: 15 residues. Trimming cost V 3 bases and J 2 bases; bases outside gene matches: 4.

The rearrangement links TRBV19 to TRBJ1-5; 10 nucleotides align to TRBD1. CDR3 length: 15 amino acids. Germline CDR1 reads LNHDA; CDR2 reads SQIVND (reference sequence). The trim removed 7 bases at V and 5 bases at J, leaving 8 bases unmatched. The CDR3 protein is CASTPETGGYQPQHF. Here the CDR3 DNA reads TGTGCCAGTACCCCTGAGACAGGGGGCTATCAGCCCCAGCATTTT.

This chain links TRBV11-2 with TRBJ2-7; 12 bases are shared with TRBD2. The CDR3 is 15 residues long. Trimming removed 1 base from V and 2 bases from J; junction bases left unmatched: 0. Germline V CDR1 and CDR2: SGHAT, FQNNGV. The CDR3 DNA is TGTGCCAGCAGCTTAGGACTAGCGGGAGCCTACGAGCAGTACTTC. Its protein is CASSLGLAGAYEQYF.

The rearrangement uses TRBV5-6 and TRBJ1-4; 8 nucleotides agree with TRBD1. V lost 4 bases, J lost 4 bases, and 9 bases stayed unmatched. From germline, CDR1 is SGHDT and CDR2 YYEEEE. CDR3 length equals 16 residues. This chain's CDR3 is CASSREPGQVNEKLFF. Here the CDR3 DNA reads TGTGCCAGCAGCCGAGAACCGGGACAGGTTAATGAAAAACTGTTTTTT.

Only a few counts were recorded for this clone. Here the CDR3 reads CAINRVDPQPQHF. The DNA of the CDR3 is TGTGCCATCAACAGGGTCGACCCCCAGCCCCAGCATTTT. The chain employs TRBV10-3 and TRBJ1-5; tentative D call: TRBD1 (6 bases). V shed 7 bases and J shed 7 bases, with 14 bases lying between them. This CDR3 contains 13 residues. CDR1 is ENHRY and CDR2 is SYGVKD in the germline V gene.

The CDR3 reads CASSIGTGGFKNIQYF. The CDR3 bases are TGTGCCAGTAGTATCGGGACAGGGGGCTTCAAAAACATTCAGTACTTC. The rearrangement uses TRBV19 and TRBJ2-4, with TRBD1 identical over 12 bases. After removal of 3 bases from V and 3 bases from J, the junction contained 3 bases not matched to a gene. The CDR3 is 16 residues long. CDR1 is LNHDA and CDR2 is SQIVND in the germline V gene (reference sequence).

V and J are TRBV7-8 and TRBJ1-1, with D maybe TRBD1 (5 bases). Germline loops: CDR1 SGHVS, CDR2 FQNEAQ. The CDR3 length is 14 residues. V was pared by 5 bases and J by 0 bases, with 10 bases between. The CDR3 region is CASSIDSLNTEAFF. CDR3 sequence (DNA): TGTGCCAGCAGCATCGACAGTTTGAACACTGAAGCTTTCTTT.